This TCR beta chain was obtained from a study of blood T cell repertoires in COVID-19. Profiled with immunoSEQ multiplex PCR; TCRdb holds only in-frame clones, not every one. Here the sample spans more than 250,000 clones, 86% being singletons. Recruits, aged about 18 to 89 years, lived in 25 or so US areas. Each participant's cohort was designated according to participant-reported clinical history. What the recovered Cohort 3 donors had was two negative PCRs, clearance, or symptom resolution. Germline loops: CDR1 SNHLY, CDR2 FYNNEI. Trimming shortened V by 4 bases and J by 3 bases, and 7 bases separated the two germline ends. The CDR3 runs to 13 residues.

The rearrangement uses TRBV2 and TRBJ1-5; possible D gene TRBD1, 6 bases. The sequencing input was PBMCs or T cells enriched from blood (not recorded which). The receptor was derived from a woman in her late teens or twenties who had recovered from COVID-19. CDR3 in amino acids: CASSGDTNQPQHF. The CDR3 region has the DNA TGTGCCAGCAGTGGGGACACCAATCAGCCCCAGCATTTT.